This T cell receptor (beta chain) was identified during a study of regulatory T cells in long-lasting Graves disease (dated by TCRdb to about 2021). Broadly, across the study: Antithyroid drugs had been taken for less than 3 months by newly diagnosed Graves' disease patients. The study was conducted in China and was registered as a clinical trial. TCR sequencing covered approximately 13 persistent and some 20 newly diagnosed Graves' disease patients, 33 samples in total. Patients with persistent Graves' disease were compared with patients with newly diagnosed Graves' disease using TCR sequencing and RNA sequencing of peripheral blood.

The time point label on this specimen signifies: newly diagnosed GD, antithyroid drugs for less than 3 months. For both TCR sequencing and RNA sequencing, RNA was extracted from PBMCs using TRIzol. The diagnosis of Graves' disease followed American Thyroid Association guidelines. Patients were recruited from an endocrinology department in Xi'an, China. Each patient gave approximately 10 milliliters of peripheral blood, collected in an EDTA anticoagulant tube. Ficoll Paque Plus density gradient separation was used to isolate PBMCs, and no additional T cell sorting was done. RNA quality was checked with an Agilent 2100 Bioanalyzer and agarose gel, and concentration with a NanoDrop 2000. The research as a whole found: Sequencing and analysis were limited to the TCR beta chain. Persistent disease showed preferential use of TRBV28, TRBJ1-2 and TRBJ2-5, whereas newly diagnosed disease favored TRBV20-1 and TRBJ2-1. Patients with persistent disease shared more public clonotypes (over 2,500) than newly diagnosed patients did (roughly 970). Because the primary lesion, thyroid tissue, could not be accessed, the study looked at peripheral blood alone. The authors noted that the small sample size was a limitation that may lower accuracy. Persistent Graves' disease patients showed lower TCR Shannon entropy and fewer highly expanded clones than newly diagnosed patients, suggesting clonal expansion.

This clonotype was seen repeatedly, ten times or more. Its antigen is currently not known. No quality values exist for individual bases; no much larger clone is one base distant. The CDR3 holds 13 amino acids from the cysteine to the phenylalanine. The DNA shown is the 39-base CDR3, in frame from base 1. Between the V and J ends, shortened by 5 bases and 5 bases respectively, the junction contains 9 bases. The library came from multiplex PCR. Sequencing used an Illumina HiSeq 4000. iRepertoire HTBI primers and Arm-PCR amplification of CDR3 regions were used to construct TCR beta libraries. Gel purification was performed on PCR products prior to sequencing. The original methods were these. Gene usage analysis of CDR3 amino acid clonotypes used the approximately 62 TRBV and approximately 13 TRBJ segments found across samples. Filtered high-quality paired reads were merged into contigs using COPE and FqMerger. BLAST was used to align contigs to IMGT TRBV, TRBD and TRBJ reference genes, and CDR3 was defined according to IMGT. Any clonotype with a frequency above 0.1% was classified as a highly expanded clone. Shannon entropy served as the measure of repertoire diversity, while the Gini coefficient captured V-J evenness. Clonotypes shared by more than one individual were considered public. The public reads were reanalyzed by TCRdb: fastp trimming at Q25, MiXCR alignment, in-frame beta chains only. Each CDR3 protein appears once, grouped with its most common genes and DNA. These V and J calls rely on TCRdb rather than the paper's analysis. The table for this sample lists some 450,000 distinct CDR3 sequences; around 17% of them were counted only once. The top ten constitute around 11% of the sample.

These data also formed part of another study, on T cells in Graves' hyperthyroidism and ophthalmopathy. The second paper further reports: Stable Graves' hyperthyroidism was defined as no progression to ophthalmopathy during 18 months of follow-up. Hyperthyroidism patients were newly diagnosed, with disease duration under 2 months, and aged 18 to 65 years. Patients with uncontrolled infections, other autoimmune diseases, pregnancy or lactation were excluded. Diagnoses relied on clinical symptoms, serum thyroxine and TRAb, thyroid ultrasound and orbital computed tomography. A first-round RT-PCR of the TCR CDR3 used the HTBI primer set with the Qiagen OneStep RT-PCR kit. Blood samples also contained most of the expanded thyroid clonotypes (frequency above 0.001), which suggests that blood repertoires may reflect thyroid immune responses. A 13 V-J signature model separated ophthalmopathy from stable hyperthyroidism, with 87.88% sensitivity and roughly 81% specificity in cross-validation and 80%/75% in testing. In validation, progression to ophthalmopathy was predicted by the model with 70% to 71% sensitivity and approximately 78% specificity, a median of around 5.9 months before onset. TCR V-J signatures able to tell the groups apart were searched for in a discovery cohort of 100 patients, of whom more than 40 had Graves' ophthalmopathy and about 60 had stable Graves' hyperthyroidism. Prospective prediction of ophthalmopathy was tested in an independent validation cohort of fewer than 20 hyperthyroidism patients and 17 patients who later progressed to ophthalmopathy. The roughly 91 discovery patients were randomly divided into training and test sets at a 7:3 ratio. In about 6 Graves' hyperthyroidism patients, the study also compared T-cell repertoires from thyroid tissue with T-cell repertoires from blood. Once sampling was done, hyperthyroidism patients were given methimazole at a starting dose of 30 mg daily, whereas ophthalmopathy patients were given high-dose intravenous methylprednisolone. Libraries were constructed in a second round of multiplex PCR, after which size selection and purification were carried out. Paired-end sequencing of the libraries was performed with 100 bp reads on an Illumina HiSeq2000. SOAPnuke was used to process the raw data, with reads discarded if the reads contained adapters or uncalled bases, had a mean Phred below 15, or lacked an exact constant-primer or identifier match. High-quality paired reads were merged using COPE v1.2.5, and each unique nucleotide sequence was defined as a clonotype. MiTCR v1.1 was used to align the clonotypes against IMGT TRBV, TRBD and TRBJ reference segments. Only V-J combinations with frequency above 0.0001, covering about 99% of repertoires, were analysed. The TCS score was defined as the ratio of F50 (clonal expansion) to E x V (chaos), calculated using BLOSUM62-based TCRdist between CDR3 peptides within each V-J. Welch's t-statistics and random forest reduced 500 to 650 V-J features to roughly 13, which were used in a naive Bayes classifier (R e1071). Sample size was not statistically predetermined, and blinding of investigators to group allocation was not performed. According to the paper, TCR Vbeta CDR3 sequencing was carried out on some 140 peripheral blood samples, which came from 40 to 45 ophthalmopathy, around 74 hyperthyroidism and about 17 progressor patients.

This TCR derives from a woman under 40 with Graves disease. Donor details come from another sample of the same person, matched by shared clones. Sequences were derived from peripheral blood mononuclear cells (PBMCs), sampled at new diagnosis, from a patient treated with antithyroid drugs. The sequence joins TRBV12-3 or TRBV12-4 to TRBJ2-2, and TRBD2 may be the D gene, going by 5 matching bases. The CDR3 reads as follows: CASSELGTGELFF. The DNA sequence follows: TGTGCCAGCAGTGAACTAGGTACCGGGGAGCTGTTTTTT.